This T cell receptor beta chain appears in the sequencing data of a study of T cell repertoires in cytomegalovirus infection. The wider study: CMV infection and matching HLA type were both indicated by public TCR beta signatures. Findings and caveats of the study: HLA-C-restricted CMV-specific TCR beta clonotypes prevailed in the ex vivo response. Identification of carriers of CMV plus the relevant HLA was performed using cumulative public TCR beta family frequency.

CDR1 is DFQATT, CDR2 SNEGSKA, per germline (reference sequence). The length of the CDR3 is 12 residues. Trimming took off 1 base at V and 2 bases at J, with 6 bases between the two ends. This clonotype was seen repeatedly, ten times or more. Its antigen is unidentified. One entry per CDR3 protein results from TCRdb running MiXCR on the reads. Of approximately 250,000 distinct CDR3 sequences in the sample, roughly an eighth are singletons; the top ten hold 1.5% to 2%. Sequenced material: PBMCs. The rearrangement uses TRBV20-1 and TRBJ2-7; perhaps TRBD1 as D (5 bases). The receptor was isolated from a human donor in good health (CMV status not recorded). Some clones in this sample may be carry-over from other donors' samples. CDR3 protein: CSARAGTYEQYF. The DNA of the CDR3 is TGCAGTGCTAGAGCAGGGACCTACGAGCAGTACTTC.